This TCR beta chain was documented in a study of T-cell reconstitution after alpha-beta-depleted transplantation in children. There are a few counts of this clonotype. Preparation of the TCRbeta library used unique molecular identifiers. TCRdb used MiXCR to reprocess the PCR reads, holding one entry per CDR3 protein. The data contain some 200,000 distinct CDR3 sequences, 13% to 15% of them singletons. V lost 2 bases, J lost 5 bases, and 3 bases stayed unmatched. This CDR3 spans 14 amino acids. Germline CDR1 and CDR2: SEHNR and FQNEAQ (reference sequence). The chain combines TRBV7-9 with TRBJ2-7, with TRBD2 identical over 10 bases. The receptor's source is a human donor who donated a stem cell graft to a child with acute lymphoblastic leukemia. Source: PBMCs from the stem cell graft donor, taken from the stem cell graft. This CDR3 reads CASSLKREGNEQYF. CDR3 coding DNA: TGTGCCAGCAGCTTAAAGCGGGAGGGAAACGAGCAGTACTTC.